A single sample gave rise to the 26 T cell receptor beta chains below, sequenced in a study of human T cells and chemical hapten exposure. TCRdb re-derived calls from the RACE reads in MiXCR, one entry per CDR3 protein. Of 35,000 to 40,000 distinct CDR3 sequences in the sample, about 11% were seen once. Time point noted: pre-sensitization, week 0. As to treatment: therapeutic diphenylcyclopropenone sensitization with weekly scalp DPC. Sequenced material: whole blood, taken in connection with sensitization to the hapten diphenylcyclopropenone (DPC). The receptors here all came from a man aged 25-45 years with alopecia areata. Some clones in this sample may be carry-over from other donors' samples.

This clonotype was counted ten times or more. For the CDR3, the DNA is TGTGCCAGCAGTTTACGACGAGGGTATGGCTACACCTTC. It specifies CASSLRRGYGYTF. This chain uses TRBV12-3 or TRBV12-4 with TRBJ1-2; D is undetermined. V lost 2 bases to trimming and J lost 5 bases, with 9 bases between them. This CDR3 spans 13 amino acids.

This clonotype was counted many times. The chain carries TRBV19 and TRBJ2-7; 11 nucleotides align to TRBD1. Germline V gene sequence: CDR1 LNHDA, CDR2 SQIVND (reference sequence). V gave up 5 bases and J gave up 5 bases; unmatched junction bases: 5. The CDR3 loop spans 14 amino acids. CDR3 nucleotides: TGTGCCAGTAGTCCATGGGACAGGGGGGACGAGCAGTACTTC. Amino acids: CASSPWDRGDEQYF.

Many counts were recorded for this clonotype. This rearrangement joins TRBV18 to TRBJ2-7, with 9 bases matching TRBD1. Germline V lookup: CDR1 KGHSH, CDR2 LQKENI. The CDR3 length is 16 residues. The junction had 4 bases not matched to a gene; V was cut back by 0 bases and J by 1 base. The CDR3 sequence: CASSPPDRGTSYEQYF. CDR3 nucleotide sequence: TGTGCCAGCTCACCACCGGACAGGGGAACTTCCTACGAGCAGTACTTC.

This clonotype was counted ten times or more. The chain uses TRBV6-5 and TRBJ2-1, with a tentative D call TRBD1 (9 bases). Trimming took 6 bases from V and 9 from J, leaving 30 bases between them. Germline V CDR1 and CDR2: MNHEY, SVGAGI. This CDR3 is built from 18 residues. The CDR3 here is CASSRDRASGSLPGEQFF. CDR3 nucleotide sequence: TGTGCCAGCAGCCGGGACAGGGCAAGCGGGAGCCTCCCCGGTGAGCAGTTCTTC.

The J gene is TRBJ2-2, the V gene TRBV12-3 or TRBV12-4; 12 nucleotides line up with TRBD2. J gave up 4 bases and V 6 bases, and 6 bases lay outside the gene matches. There are 16 residues in the CDR3. For the CDR3, the DNA is TGTGCCAGCAGACGACTAGCGGGAGATGTCACCGGGGAGCTGTTTTTT. Translated, it gives CASRRLAGDVTGELFF.

V gene TRBV12-3 or TRBV12-4 combines with J gene TRBJ2-7; TRBD1 might be the D (6 bases). The CDR3 length is 15 residues. V lost 3 bases and J lost 2, with 14 bases in between. CDR3 residues: CASSLLGQRAYEQYF. Written as DNA, the CDR3 is TGTGCCAGCAGTTTGCTGGGACAACGTGCCTACGAGCAGTACTTC.

The rearrangement joins TRBV5-1 to TRBJ1-1; 8 nucleotides agree with TRBD1. The CDR3 is 15 residues long. The trim removed 2 bases at V and 4 bases at J, leaving 7 bases unmatched. Looked up from germline, CDR1 is SGHRS and CDR2 is YFSETQ. The CDR3: CASSFGQGGTTEAFF. In DNA, the CDR3 is TGCGCCAGCAGCTTCGGACAGGGCGGGACCACTGAAGCTTTCTTT.

A few counts support this clonotype. V usage is TRBV12-3 or TRBV12-4 and J usage is TRBJ2-7, with D possibly being TRBD1 or TRBD2 (7 bases each). The CDR3 loop spans 14 amino acids. Deletions cut 5 bases from V and 3 bases from J, with 14 bases between. The CDR3 protein is CASSRQGGHYEQYF. The CDR3 bases are TGTGCCAGCAGTCGACAGGGAGGGCACTACGAGCAGTACTTC.

The rearrangement links TRBV11-3 to TRBJ2-2, with TRBD1 identical over 7 bases. CDR1 is SGHNT and CDR2 is YENEEA in the germline V gene. The CDR3 runs to 14 residues. The V gene end was trimmed by 1 base and the J gene end by 6 bases; junction bases not matched to a gene: 2. Written as DNA, the CDR3 is TGTGCCAGCAGCTTAGGGGGGACAGCCGGGGAGCTGTTTTTT. This codes for CASSLGGTAGELFF. Combining the CDR3 with reference TRBV11-3 and TRBJ2-2 gives the whole variable domain EAGVVQSPRYKIIEKKQPVAFWCNPISGHNTLYWYLQNLGQGPELLIRYENEEAVDDSQLPKDRFSAERLKGVDSTLKIQPAELGDSAVYLCASSLGGTAGELFFGEGSRLTVL.

V gene TRBV7-6 combines with J gene TRBJ1-6; D possibly corresponds to TRBD1 (6 bases). V lost 5 bases and J 7 bases, leaving 15 bases between the germline ends. Germline CDR1 is SGHVS and CDR2 is FNYEAQ. The CDR3 runs to 15 residues. Here the CDR3 reads CASSPGIQGNSPLHF. The CDR3 region has the DNA TGTGCCAGCAGCCCGGGGATACAGGGCAATTCACCCCTCCACTTT.

This clonotype was seen ten or more times. The rearrangement uses TRBV5-6 and TRBJ2-3; 7 bases map to TRBD2. The CDR3 is 16 residues long. The germline CDR1 and CDR2 sequences are SGHDT and YYEEEE. V dropped 2 bases and J dropped 2; count of bases not matched to a gene: 8. CDR3 nucleotides: TGTGCCAGCAGCTTATCCGGGGGACTACTCACAGATACGCAGTATTTT. Protein: CASSLSGGLLTDTQYF.

This clonotype has more than one count but fewer than ten. The chain is built from TRBV6-5 and TRBJ1-1; D is possibly TRBD1 (6 bases). Deletions cut 2 bases from V and 4 bases from J, with 8 bases between. The CDR3 has 13 amino acids. Per the germline V gene, CDR1 is MNHEY and CDR2 is SVGAGI. CDR3 loop: CASSYGTSTEAFF. The CDR3, as DNA: TGTGCCAGCAGTTACGGGACATCCACTGAAGCTTTCTTT.

The chain combines TRBV5-4 with TRBJ2-5, with D possibly matching TRBD2 (7 bases). V was cut by 0 bases and J by 2 bases, with 14 bases left in between. The CDR3 sequence is 16 residues long. Germline values: CDR1 SGHNT, CDR2 YYREEE (reference sequence). The CDR3 DNA follows: TGTGCCAGCAGCTTGGTCCGGGGGGCAGGGCAAGAGACCCAGTACTTC. It translates to CASSLVRGAGQETQYF.

This clonotype was found many times. As DNA, the CDR3 is TGCAGTGCTAGAGTTGGCAGGGGGTTCACAGATACGCAGTATTTT. Residues: CSARVGRGFTDTQYF. The rearrangement uses TRBV20-1 and TRBJ2-3; 7 bases are shared with TRBD1. CDR1 and CDR2 (germline): DFQATT, SNEGSKA (reference sequence). CDR3 length: 15 amino acids. With 1 base clipped from V and 2 bases from J, the junction kept 6 bases outside the gene matches.

In this sample, this clonotype turned up many times. This sequence joins TRBV7-6 and TRBJ1-1; D is unresolved. Germline V gene data show CDR1 as SGHVS and CDR2 as FNYEAQ. The CDR3 spans 14 residues. V was trimmed by 1 base and J by 1 base, leaving 7 bases between them. The CDR3 sequence: CASSLGEGNTEAFF. In DNA form, the CDR3 reads TGTGCCAGCAGCTTAGGGGAAGGGAACACTGAAGCTTTCTTT.

The rearrangement uses TRBV10-2 and TRBJ2-2, with 13 positions matching TRBD2. Germline values: CDR1 WSHSY, CDR2 SAAADI. The CDR3 is 17 amino acids. V trimming: 4 bases; J trimming: 4 bases; junction bases outside the gene matches: 6. Here the CDR3 DNA reads TGCGCCAGCAGTGTGACTAGCGGGGGGACCTCCACCGGGGAGCTGTTTTTT. Amino acid sequence: CASSVTSGGTSTGELFF.

There are a few counts of this clonotype. The genes are TRBV28 and TRBJ1-1, with TRBD1 matching 9 bases. CDR3 size: 15 residues. Per germline, CDR1 MDHEN and CDR2 SYDVKM. After removal of 3 bases from V and 2 bases from J, the junction contained 4 bases not matched to a gene. The CDR3 spells CASSFRGQGNTEAFF. The CDR3 DNA sequence: TGTGCCAGCAGTTTCAGGGGACAGGGAAACACTGAAGCTTTCTTT.

This clonotype was counted ten times or more. V is TRBV6-2 or TRBV6-3 and J is TRBJ2-1; 10 positions match TRBD2. Germline-derived CDR1 and CDR2 are MNHEY and SVGEGT. Losses at the gene ends were 0 bases for V and 8 bases for J; bases not matched to a gene: 13. The CDR3 sequence is 18 residues long. The CDR3 DNA follows: TGTGCCAGCAGTTACTCAGACGCTAGCGGGAGAGGGAGGTATGAGCAGTTCTTC. This sequence encodes CASSYSDASGRGRYEQFF.

This clonotype has at least ten counts. The chain has TRBV4-2 and TRBJ1-1; unclear D gene. The germline V and J ends were trimmed by 1 base and 6 bases, with 12 bases remaining between them. Per germline, CDR1 LGHNA and CDR2 YNFKEQ. The CDR3 consists of 14 residues. CDR3 sequence (DNA): TGTGCCAGCAGCCAAGGAGCAAGGAGCGCTGAAGCTTTCTTT. It specifies CASSQGARSAEAFF.

This clonotype was seen only a few times. The rearrangement links TRBV9 to TRBJ1-1; no reliable D call. Germline assignment: CDR1 SGDLS and CDR2 YYNGEE. Trimming pared 4 bases from V and 0 bases from J, leaving 10 bases between. The CDR3 is 14 amino acids. This chain's CDR3 is CASSSGGVNTEAFF. CDR3 DNA sequence: TGTGCCAGCAGCTCTGGTGGGGTGAACACTGAAGCTTTCTTT.

This clonotype occurred a few times. The chain has TRBV4-1 and TRBJ2-3; maybe TRBD2 (7 bases). Germline V lookup: CDR1 MGHRA, CDR2 YSYEKL. V lost 0 bases and J lost 0, with 16 bases in between. This CDR3 comprises 18 residues. CDR3: CASSQEKSAGASTDTQYF. The CDR3, as DNA: TGCGCCAGCAGCCAAGAGAAATCGGCGGGGGCGAGCACAGATACGCAGTATTTT.

The sample holds a few counts of this clonotype. The gene calls are TRBV5-6 and TRBJ1-5; D unclear. Looked up from germline, CDR1 is SGHDT and CDR2 is YYEEEE. V lost 1 base and J 2 bases, leaving 13 bases between the germline ends. There are 16 residues in the CDR3. The CDR3 sequence is CASSLTRGKGNQPQHF. The DNA of the CDR3 is TGTGCCAGCAGCTTGACACGTGGAAAGGGCAATCAGCCCCAGCATTTT.

This clonotype was picked up many times. The V call is TRBV5-1, the J call TRBJ1-2; a possible D gene is TRBD1 (5 bases). The CDR3 runs to 14 residues. Germline V gives CDR1 SGHRS, CDR2 YFSETQ. The V end was cut by 4 bases, the J end by 2 bases, with 12 bases between. Written as DNA, the CDR3 is TGCGCCAGCAGCGCCTGGGACGGCAACTATGGCTACACCTTC. Translated: CASSAWDGNYGYTF.

The V gene is TRBV11-3, the J gene TRBJ2-1; 13 nucleotides agree with TRBD2. V shed 2 bases, J shed 9 bases, and the junction held 13 bases outside the gene matches. CDR3 length: 18 residues. Germline lookup yields CDR1 SGHNT and CDR2 YENEEA. This chain's CDR3 is CASSLRRTSGGASSEQFF. As DNA, the CDR3 is TGTGCCAGCAGCTTACGTAGGACTAGCGGGGGAGCTAGCAGTGAGCAGTTCTTC.

This clonotype was recorded many times. This chain links TRBV6-1 with TRBJ1-5; 7 nucleotides align to TRBD1. This CDR3 has 13 amino acids. Germline V gene lookup returns CDR1 MNHNS and CDR2 SASEGT. The ends lost 3 bases at V and 7 bases at J; junction bases unmatched: 3. In nucleotides, the CDR3 is TGTGCCAGCAGTGATCACAGGGGACAGCCCCAGCATTTT. This gives the protein CASSDHRGQPQHF.

Of note for this clonotype: This may arise from a read error, as a much more abundant clone is one base away. V gene TRBV20-1 combines with J gene TRBJ2-3; maybe TRBD1 (6 bases). Germline V gene data show CDR1 as DFQATT and CDR2 as SNEGSKA (reference sequence). This CDR3 spans 13 amino acids. The CDR3 region has the DNA TGCAATGCTAGAGATCGTAACAGGGCCACGCAGTATTTT. This codes for CNARDRNRATQYF.